This T cell receptor (beta chain) originates from a study of blood T cell repertoires in COVID-19. Germline CDR1 reads LNHNV; CDR2 reads YYDKDF (reference sequence). Trimming removed 0 bases from V and 1 base from J; junction bases left unmatched: 3. This CDR3 has 15 amino acids. Enrollment of patients from Seattle took place during active infection, with longitudinal follow-up. This clone occurred once. Methods used by the authors: Researchers report that nucleated cell counts were estimated from reference gene primer amplification. The protocol was immunoSEQ multiplex PCR, while the TCRdb copy is restricted to in-frame clones and leaves out a portion. That table supplies the V and J calls and clone size; D and trimming were determined from the DNA. The sample includes a few hundred thousand clones, about 90% of them seen just once.

This chain joins TRBV15 and TRBJ2-7; 7 bases agree with TRBD2. The clonotype was recovered from a woman in her thirties with COVID-19, enrolled during active disease. Sequenced sample: peripheral blood. Here the CDR3 DNA reads TGTGCCACCAGCAGAGAGGCTAGCGGATCCTACGAGCAGTACTTC. Translation: CATSREASGSYEQYF.